The present T cell receptor (beta chain) was sequenced within a study of T-cell reconstitution after alpha-beta-depleted transplantation in children. This clonotype was recorded many times. Library preparation (for TCRbeta) was performed with unique molecular identifiers. TCRdb used MiXCR to reprocess the PCR reads, holding one entry per CDR3 protein. Of some 400,000 distinct CDR3 sequences in the sample, around 21% were seen once. CDR3 length: 15 amino acids. Per the germline V gene, CDR1 is SGHAT and CDR2 is FQNNGV. Trimming removed 3 bases from V and 0 bases from J, with 9 bases in between. The receptor's source is a human donor who donated a stem cell graft to a child with acute myeloid leukemia. The source material was PBMCs from the stem cell graft donor, sampled from the stem cell graft. The V and J genes are TRBV11-2 and TRBJ1-3; D is possibly TRBD1 (6 bases). The CDR3 here is CASSLGHISGNTIYF. The DNA for the CDR3 is TGTGCCAGCAGCTTGGGACACATCTCTGGAAACACCATATATTTT.